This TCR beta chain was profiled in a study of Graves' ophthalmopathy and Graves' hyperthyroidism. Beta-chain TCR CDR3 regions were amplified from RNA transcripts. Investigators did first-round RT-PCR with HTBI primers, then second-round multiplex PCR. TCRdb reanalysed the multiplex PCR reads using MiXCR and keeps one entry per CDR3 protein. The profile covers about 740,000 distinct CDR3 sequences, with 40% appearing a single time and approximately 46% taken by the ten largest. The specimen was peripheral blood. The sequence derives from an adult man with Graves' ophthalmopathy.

Here the CDR3 DNA reads TGCAGTGCTCCACAGGGATGGGATGGCTACACCTTC. It translates to CSAPQGWDGYTF. This chain uses TRBV20-1 with TRBJ1-2, with D perhaps matching TRBD1 (6 bases). V dropped 5 bases and J dropped 6 bases, with 13 bases sitting between them. CDR1 DFQATT and CDR2 SNEGSKA come from the germline V gene (reference sequence). The CDR3 spans 12 residues.